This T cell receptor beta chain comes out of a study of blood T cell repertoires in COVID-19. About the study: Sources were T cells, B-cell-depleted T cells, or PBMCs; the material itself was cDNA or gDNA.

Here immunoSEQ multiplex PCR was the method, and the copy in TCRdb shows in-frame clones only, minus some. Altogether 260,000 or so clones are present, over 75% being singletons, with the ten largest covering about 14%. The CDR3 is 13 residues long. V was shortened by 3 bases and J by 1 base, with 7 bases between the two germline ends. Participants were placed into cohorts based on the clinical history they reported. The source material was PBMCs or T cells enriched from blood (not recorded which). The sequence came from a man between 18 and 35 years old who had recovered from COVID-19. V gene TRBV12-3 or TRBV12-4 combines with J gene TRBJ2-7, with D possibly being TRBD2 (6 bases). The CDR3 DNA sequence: TGTGCCAGCAGTTTTGGGGGGTCCTACGAGCAGTACTTC. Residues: CASSFGGSYEQYF.